This T cell receptor (beta chain) was captured by sequencing in a study of blood T cell repertoires in COVID-19. For the study at large: Nucleic acid was either cDNA or gDNA, and it came from T cells, B-cell-depleted T cells, or PBMCs.

Per the original methods: It was from reference gene primer amplification that nucleated cell counts were estimated. The table came from immunoSEQ multiplex PCR; TCRdb's copy has only in-frame clones and leaves some out. V and J calls and clone size are given by that table; D and trimming were obtained from the DNA. This table holds about 200,000 clones, roughly 89% found once. Germline V CDR1 and CDR2: SNHLY, FYNNEI. V dropped 1 base and J dropped 4 bases, with 8 bases sitting between them. The CDR3 length is 13 residues. The chain recombines TRBV2 with TRBJ2-7; tentative D call: TRBD1 (5 bases). The origin of this receptor is a man between 60 and 75 years old who had recovered from COVID-19. The specimen sequenced was peripheral blood. CDR3 in DNA: TGTGCCAGCAGTGAAGAGGCAGGGTACGAGCAGTACTTC. This codes for CASSEEAGYEQYF.